The 28 T cell receptor beta chains below come from one sample, sequenced in a study of T cell clonotyping in hematopoietic cell transplantation. TCRdb keeps only in-frame clones here, not all; method: immunoSEQ multiplex PCR. Among 70,000 or so clones, over 90% were seen once, and the ten largest hold around 1.6%. Input material: peripheral blood mononuclear cells. The receptor set was obtained from a man between 50 and 59 years old in good health. Some clones in this sample may be carry-over from other donors' samples.

The chain links TRBV11-2 to TRBJ2-7; TRBD2 matches at 8 bases. V was pared by 3 bases and J by 3 bases, with 4 bases of the junction left unmatched. This CDR3 contains 14 residues. Per the germline V gene, CDR1 is SGHAT and CDR2 is FQNNGV. As DNA, the CDR3 is TGTGCCAGCAGCTTCTTTACTAGCGGCTACGAGCAGTACTTC. It translates to CASSFFTSGYEQYF.

The chain links TRBV2 to TRBJ1-6, with D possibly matching TRBD1 (5 bases). V was trimmed by 3 bases and J by 9 bases, leaving 9 bases between them. Germline CDR1 is SNHLY and CDR2 is FYNNEI. This CDR3 contains 13 residues. The CDR3 here is CASSDPGTSPLHF. For the CDR3, the DNA is TGTGCCAGCAGTGATCCAGGGACTTCACCCCTCCACTTT. The whole variable domain, remainder taken from reference TRBV2 and TRBJ1-6, is EPEVTQTPSHQVTQMGQEVILRCVPISNHLYFYWYRQILGQKVEFLVSFYNNEISEKSEIFDDQFSVERPDGSNFTLKIRSTKLEDSAMYFCASSDPGTSPLHFGNGTRLTVT.

The CDR3 loop reads CASRGTRTSTDTQYF. The CDR3 DNA reads as TGTGCCAGCAGAGGAACTAGGACCAGCACAGATACGCAGTATTTT. The chain uses TRBV2 and TRBJ2-3, with TRBD2 as a possible D gene (5 bases). CDR1 and CDR2 (germline): SNHLY, FYNNEI. The V end was cut by 6 bases, the J end by 0 bases, with 13 bases between. The CDR3 loop spans 15 amino acids.

The CDR3: CASNRGSYGYTF. In DNA form, the CDR3 reads TGTGCCAGCAATCGGGGAAGCTATGGCTACACCTTC. This sequence joins TRBV6-1 and TRBJ1-2; D is unclear. Germline-derived CDR1 and CDR2 are MNHNS and SASEGT. V gave up 7 bases and J gave up 4 bases, with 10 bases separating them. There are 12 residues in the CDR3.

The chain has TRBV7-2 and TRBJ1-2; tentative D call: TRBD1 (5 bases). Germline CDR1 and CDR2: SGHTA and FQGNSA. With 5 bases removed from V and 0 bases from J, the gap between germline ends came to 16 bases. The CDR3 has 16 amino acids. In DNA form, the CDR3 reads TGTGCCAGCAGCCCCAGTACAACCAGGGCTAACTATGGCTACACCTTC. Its translation: CASSPSTTRANYGYTF.

V gene TRBV7-9 combines with J gene TRBJ2-5; no firm D call. Trimming pared 0 bases from V and 1 base from J, leaving 9 bases between. CDR1 is SEHNR and CDR2 is FQNEAQ in the germline V gene (reference sequence). The CDR3 is 15 residues long. CDR3: CASSLATISQETQYF. CDR3 DNA sequence: TGTGCCAGCAGCTTAGCGACGATATCCCAAGAGACCCAGTACTTC.

The chain is built from TRBV15 and TRBJ2-6; TRBD2 matches 9 bases. Trimming removed 8 bases from V and 2 bases from J; junction bases left unmatched: 10. The CDR3 runs 17 residues. The germline gives CDR1 LNHNV, CDR2 YYDKDF (reference sequence). In nucleotides, the CDR3 is TGTGCCACCGCGAGGGAGCGGGGGGATGCTGGGGCCAACGTCCTGACTTTC. This gives the protein CATARERGDAGANVLTF.

The V gene is TRBV28, the J gene TRBJ2-3, with 9 bases aligning to TRBD2. Unmatched junction bases numbered 6, after V lost 3 bases and J lost 2 bases. The CDR3 runs to 16 residues. The germline V gene encodes CDR1 MDHEN and CDR2 SYDVKM. CDR3 residues: CASSLGASGDTDTQYF. In DNA form, the CDR3 reads TGTGCCAGCAGTTTGGGGGCTAGCGGGGACACAGATACGCAGTATTTT.

The rearrangement links TRBV7-2 to TRBJ2-5, with TRBD2 identical over 8 bases. J lost 4 bases, V lost 5 bases, and 6 bases had no gene match. CDR1 SGHTA and CDR2 FQGNSA come from the germline V gene. The CDR3 is 14 residues long. The CDR3 bases are TGTGCCAGCAGCCCCGGACTAGCTCTAGAGACCCAGTACTTC. This translates into CASSPGLALETQYF.

The rearrangement links TRBV28 to TRBJ2-1; 8 positions agree with TRBD2. The CDR3 totals 15 residues. The junction had 12 bases not matched to a gene; V was cut back by 4 bases and J by 10 bases. Germline values: CDR1 MDHEN, CDR2 SYDVKM. The CDR3 region is CASSSPYGRAEEQFF. Written as DNA, the CDR3 is TGTGCCAGCAGTTCCCCTTACGGGAGGGCCGAGGAGCAGTTCTTC.

The V gene is TRBV5-8, the J gene TRBJ2-5; D assignment may be TRBD1 or TRBD2 (5 bases each). The V gene's germline CDR1 is SGHTS and CDR2 YDEGEE. This CDR3 has 17 amino acids. The ends were cut back, 4 bases at V and 1 base at J, with 20 bases in the middle. CDR3 DNA sequence: TGTGCCAGCAGCCCTCTGAACGGGGCACTATTCCAAGAGACCCAGTACTTC. It yields the protein CASSPLNGALFQETQYF. The full variable domain, completed using reference TRBV5-8 and TRBJ2-5, is EAGVTQSPTHLIKTRGQQATLRCSPISGHTSVYWYQQALGLGLQFLLWYDEGEERNRGNFPPRFSGRQFPNYSSELNVNALELEDSALYLCASSPLNGALFQETQYFGPGTRLLVL.

The chain uses TRBV2 and TRBJ1-1, with D maybe TRBD1 (6 bases). CDR1 is SNHLY and CDR2 is FYNNEI in the germline V gene. CDR3 length equals 14 residues. V was cut by 4 bases and J by 1 base, with 10 bases left in between. CDR3: CASSGEGGNTEAFF. In nucleotides, the CDR3 is TGTGCCAGCAGTGGGGAGGGGGGGAACACTGAAGCTTTCTTT.

The chain employs TRBV6-1 and TRBJ1-2; 8 nucleotides match TRBD1. The V segment lost 3 bases and the J segment 5 bases; nucleotides outside the gene matches: 17. The CDR3 spans 18 residues. Germline V gene data show CDR1 as MNHNS and CDR2 as SASEGT. This CDR3 is CASSDSPGTGSLLYGYTF. The CDR3, as DNA: TGTGCCAGCAGTGATTCTCCCGGGACAGGCTCCCTTTTATATGGCTACACCTTC.

The chain couples TRBV6-5 to TRBJ1-2; D is unresolved. The CDR3 has 15 amino acids. Germline lookup yields CDR1 MNHEY and CDR2 SVGAGI. Trimming pared 2 bases from V and 1 base from J, leaving 11 bases between. The CDR3 region has the DNA TGTGCCAGCAGTTACAGCGCGTTGTATAACTATGGCTACACCTTC. Its protein product is CASSYSALYNYGYTF.

The chain employs TRBV7-2 and TRBJ1-1; possible D gene TRBD1, 6 bases. Germline V CDR1 and CDR2: SGHTA, FQGNSA. The germline V and J ends were trimmed by 6 bases and 2 bases, with 13 bases remaining between them. CDR3 length: 14 amino acids. This CDR3 is CASSSGTTNTEAFF. CDR3 in DNA: TGTGCCAGCAGTTCCGGGACAACCAACACTGAAGCTTTCTTT.

The chain employs TRBV13 and TRBJ2-7, with 7 bases that match TRBD1. Germline V lookup: CDR1 PRHDT, CDR2 FYEKMQ (reference sequence). The length of the CDR3 is 16 residues. V lost 1 base, J lost 4 bases, and 10 bases stayed unmatched. The CDR3 coding sequence is TGTGCCAGCAGCTTAGCAGTTGGGGACAGACATTACGAGCAGTACTTC. Its protein is CASSLAVGDRHYEQYF.

The chain has TRBV11-2 and TRBJ1-6; D call uncertain. Trimming stripped 3 bases from V and 8 bases from J, with 11 bases between. The CDR3 loop spans 14 amino acids. Germline V gene lookup returns CDR1 SGHAT and CDR2 FQNNGV. The CDR3 DNA sequence: TGTGCCAGCAGCTTGGATATGTGGGATTCACCCCTCCACTTT. The encoded protein is CASSLDMWDSPLHF.

The rearrangement links TRBV2 to TRBJ1-1, with D tentatively TRBD1 (5 bases). The V gene's germline CDR1 is SNHLY and CDR2 FYNNEI. V dropped 0 bases and J dropped 6 bases, with 20 bases sitting between them. CDR3 length equals 17 residues. The CDR3 DNA sequence: TGTGCCAGCAGTGAAGCGGTGGACTGGGGCAGGCTCCCTGAAGCTTTCTTT. Amino acids: CASSEAVDWGRLPEAFF.

This sequence joins TRBV4-1 and TRBJ2-7, with a weak D call TRBD2 (6 bases). Germline CDR1 and CDR2: MGHRA and YSYEKL. The CDR3 totals 15 residues. V lost 1 base, J lost 4 bases, and 14 bases lay in between. The CDR3 sequence: CASSQVGEVLYEQYF. The CDR3 nucleotides read TGCGCCAGCAGCCAAGTGGGGGAGGTCCTGTACGAGCAGTACTTC.

The chain employs TRBV7-8 and TRBJ1-2; a weak D match, TRBD1 (6 bases). The germline V gene encodes CDR1 SGHVS and CDR2 FQNEAQ. The CDR3 has 15 residues. V was trimmed by 5 bases and J by 2 bases, leaving 15 bases between them. The CDR3: CASSPGGGSNYGYTF. CDR3 coding DNA: TGTGCCAGCAGCCCGGGCGGGGGCTCCAACTATGGCTACACCTTC.

This chain links TRBV6-5 with TRBJ1-4; D may be TRBD1 (5 bases). Germline V gene lookup returns CDR1 MNHEY and CDR2 SVGAGI. V lost 0 bases and J lost 0, with 5 bases in between. The CDR3 loop spans 15 amino acids. CDR3 bases: TGTGCCAGCAGTTACTCGGGGCCAACTAATGAAAAACTGTTTTTT. This sequence encodes CASSYSGPTNEKLFF.

The genes are TRBV19 and TRBJ2-3, with TRBD1 identical over 9 bases. Germline V lookup: CDR1 LNHDA, CDR2 SQIVND (reference sequence). With V trimmed by 6 bases and J by 3 bases, 4 bases remained unmatched. The CDR3 spans 14 residues. CDR3 protein: CASRETGGTDTQYF. For the CDR3, the DNA is TGTGCCAGTAGGGAGACAGGGGGGACAGATACGCAGTATTTT.

This clone was detected only a few times. The V call is TRBV10-1, the J call TRBJ1-3; TRBD1 might be the D (5 bases). The CDR3 is 15 residues long. From germline, CDR1 is WNHNN and CDR2 SYGVQD (reference sequence). Trimming shortened V by 0 bases and J by 4 bases, and 10 bases separated the two germline ends. The CDR3 loop is CASSESGGKGNTIYF. CDR3 nucleotides: TGCGCCAGCAGTGAGTCGGGGGGGAAAGGAAACACCATATATTTT.

The chain is built from TRBV11-3 and TRBJ2-1; 8 bases fit TRBD2. Germline V gives CDR1 SGHNT, CDR2 YENEEA. This CDR3 region has 16 residues. V was clipped by 5 bases and J by 2 bases; unmatched bases: 8. CDR3 protein: CASSPGTRLTYNEQFF. DNA of the CDR3: TGTGCCAGCAGCCCGGGGACTAGACTCACCTACAATGAGCAGTTCTTC. Full variable domain (outside the CDR3, taken from reference TRBV11-3 and TRBJ2-1): EAGVVQSPRYKIIEKKQPVAFWCNPISGHNTLYWYLQNLGQGPELLIRYENEEAVDDSQLPKDRFSAERLKGVDSTLKIQPAELGDSAVYLCASSPGTRLTYNEQFFGPGTRLTVL.

This chain connects TRBV7-3 to TRBJ2-5; 8 bases map to TRBD2. This CDR3 contains 16 residues. J was trimmed by 3 bases and V by 0 bases; bases with no gene match: 6. CDR1 and CDR2 from the germline V gene are SGHTA and FQGTGA. The CDR3 region is CASSLTGGRTEETQYF. DNA for the CDR3: TGTGCCAGCAGCTTAACGGGCGGGAGGACAGAAGAGACCCAGTACTTC.

This clone came up once. The J gene is TRBJ1-4, the V gene TRBV4-2; no firm D call. The CDR3 is made up of 14 amino acids. V gave up 9 bases and J gave up 5 bases, with 16 bases separating them. Looked up from germline, CDR1 is LGHNA and CDR2 is YNFKEQ. This CDR3 is CASGDSGVNEKLFF. The CDR3 DNA is TGTGCCAGTGGGGATTCGGGAGTCAATGAAAAACTGTTTTTT.

The CDR3 region is CAISGLTSGSTNTGELFF. In DNA form, the CDR3 reads TGTGCCATCAGTGGCTTGACTAGCGGGTCTACGAACACCGGGGAGCTGTTTTTT. This chain connects TRBV10-3 to TRBJ2-2; TRBD2 agrees at 10 bases. Looked up from germline, CDR1 is ENHRY and CDR2 is SYGVKD. The CDR3 consists of 18 residues. V lost 4 bases, J lost 0 bases, and 8 bases stayed unmatched.

The chain links TRBV28 to TRBJ2-7, with TRBD1 matching 7 bases. This CDR3 is built from 13 residues. After removal of 5 bases from V and 3 bases from J, the junction contained 4 bases not matched to a gene. Germline CDR1 is MDHEN and CDR2 is SYDVKM. The chain's CDR3 is CASSTGTVYEQYF. The CDR3 DNA reads TGTGCCAGCAGTACCGGGACAGTCTACGAGCAGTACTTC.